This T cell receptor beta chain is from a study of blood T cells in healthy people across ages. The CDR3 length is 14 residues. The germline V and J ends were trimmed by 1 base and 7 bases, with 13 bases remaining between them. CDR1 and CDR2 (germline): MNHEY, SMNVEV (reference sequence). PCR was performed a second time for 7 to 11 cycles using a sample-barcoded 5' primer and a J-beta primer mix. Using its own MiXCR run on the 5' RACE reads, TCRdb lists one record per CDR3 protein. The table has about 1,000,000 distinct CDR3 sequences, 35% to 50% seen once. This clonotype was obtained from a woman aged 60-75 years in good health. Sequenced: blood. V is TRBV27 and J is TRBJ1-2; D ambiguous. The CDR3 protein is CASSLWAYGGGYTF. DNA for the CDR3: TGTGCCAGCAGTTTATGGGCTTACGGAGGTGGCTACACCTTC.